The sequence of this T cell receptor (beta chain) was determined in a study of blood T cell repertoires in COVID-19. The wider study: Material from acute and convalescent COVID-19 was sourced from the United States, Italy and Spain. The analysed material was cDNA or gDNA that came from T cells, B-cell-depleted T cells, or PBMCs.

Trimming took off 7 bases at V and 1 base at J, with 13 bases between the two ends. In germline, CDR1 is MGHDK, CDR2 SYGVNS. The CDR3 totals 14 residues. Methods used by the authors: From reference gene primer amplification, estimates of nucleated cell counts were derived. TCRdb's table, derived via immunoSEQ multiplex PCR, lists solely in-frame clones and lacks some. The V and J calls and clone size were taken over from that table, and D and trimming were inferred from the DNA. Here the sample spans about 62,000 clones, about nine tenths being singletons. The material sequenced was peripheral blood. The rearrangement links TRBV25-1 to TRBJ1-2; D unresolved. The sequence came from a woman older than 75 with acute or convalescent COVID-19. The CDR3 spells CASNRGGLNYGYTF. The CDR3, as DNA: TGTGCCAGCAACCGGGGAGGTCTTAACTATGGCTACACCTTC.